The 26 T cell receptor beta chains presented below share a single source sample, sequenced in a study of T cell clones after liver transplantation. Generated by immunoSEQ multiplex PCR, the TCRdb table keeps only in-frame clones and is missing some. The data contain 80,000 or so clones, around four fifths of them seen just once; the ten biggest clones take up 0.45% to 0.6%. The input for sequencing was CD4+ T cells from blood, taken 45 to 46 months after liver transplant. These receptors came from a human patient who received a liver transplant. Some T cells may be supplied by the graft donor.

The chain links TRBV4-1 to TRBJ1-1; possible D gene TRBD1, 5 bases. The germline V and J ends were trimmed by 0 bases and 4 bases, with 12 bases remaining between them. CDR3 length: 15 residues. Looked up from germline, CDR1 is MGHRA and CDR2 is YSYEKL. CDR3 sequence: CASSQDMGGFTEAFF. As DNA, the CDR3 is TGCGCCAGCAGCCAAGATATGGGGGGATTCACTGAAGCTTTCTTT.

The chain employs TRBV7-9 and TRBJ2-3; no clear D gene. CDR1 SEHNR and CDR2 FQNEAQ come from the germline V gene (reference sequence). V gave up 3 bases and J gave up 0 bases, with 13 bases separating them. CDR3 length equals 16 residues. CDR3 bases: TGTGCCAGCAGCTTGGGCGTTAGTAGAAGCACAGATACGCAGTATTTT. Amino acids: CASSLGVSRSTDTQYF.

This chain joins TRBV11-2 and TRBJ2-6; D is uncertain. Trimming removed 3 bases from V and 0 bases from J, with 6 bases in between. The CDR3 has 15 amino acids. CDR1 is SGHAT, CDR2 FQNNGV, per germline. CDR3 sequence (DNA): TGTGCCAGCAGCTTCCGAAGCTCTGGGGCCAACGTCCTGACTTTC. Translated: CASSFRSSGANVLTF.

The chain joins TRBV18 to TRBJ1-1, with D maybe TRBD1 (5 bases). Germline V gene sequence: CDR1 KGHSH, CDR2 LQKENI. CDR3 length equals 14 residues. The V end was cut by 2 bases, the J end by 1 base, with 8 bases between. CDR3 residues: CASSPMGRNTEAFF. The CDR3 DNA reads TGTGCCAGCTCACCAATGGGGCGGAACACTGAAGCTTTCTTT.

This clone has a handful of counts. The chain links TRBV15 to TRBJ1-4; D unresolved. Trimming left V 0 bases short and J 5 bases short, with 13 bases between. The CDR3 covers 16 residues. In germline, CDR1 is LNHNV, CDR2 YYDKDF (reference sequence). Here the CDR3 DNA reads TGTGCCACCAGCAGAGATTCAAGGTTAGGGAATGAAAAACTGTTTTTT. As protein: CATSRDSRLGNEKLFF. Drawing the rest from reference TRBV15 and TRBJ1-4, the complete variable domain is DAMVIQNPRYQVTQFGKPVTLSCSQTLNHNVMYWYQQKSSQAPKLLFHYYDKDFNNEADTPDNFQSRRPNTSFCFLDIRSPGLGDTAMYLCATSRDSRLGNEKLFFGSGTQLSVL.

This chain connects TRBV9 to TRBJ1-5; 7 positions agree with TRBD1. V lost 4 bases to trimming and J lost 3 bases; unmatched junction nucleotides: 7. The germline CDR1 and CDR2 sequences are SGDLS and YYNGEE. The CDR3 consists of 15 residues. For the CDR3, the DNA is TGTGCCAGCAGCTCCCGAGACAGGGTCAATCAGCCCCAGCATTTT. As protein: CASSSRDRVNQPQHF.

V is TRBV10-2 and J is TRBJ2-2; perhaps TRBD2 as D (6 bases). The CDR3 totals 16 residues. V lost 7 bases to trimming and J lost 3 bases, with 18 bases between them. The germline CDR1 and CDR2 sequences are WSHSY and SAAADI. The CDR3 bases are TGCGCCAGCATCAGGGACTCTTCCGTTTACACCGGGGAGCTGTTTTTT. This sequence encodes CASIRDSSVYTGELFF.

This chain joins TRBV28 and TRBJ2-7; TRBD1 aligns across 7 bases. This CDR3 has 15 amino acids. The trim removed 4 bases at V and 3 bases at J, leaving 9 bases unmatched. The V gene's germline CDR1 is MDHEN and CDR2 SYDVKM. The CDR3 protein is CASSSSPGQLYEQYF. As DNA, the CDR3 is TGTGCCAGCAGTTCCTCTCCGGGACAGCTCTACGAGCAGTACTTC.

The CDR3, as DNA: TGTGCCAGCAGCTCAACGAGTTACGGTTGGGGCATAGAGACCCAGTACTTC. This codes for CASSSTSYGWGIETQYF. The rearrangement joins TRBV5-6 to TRBJ2-5; possibly TRBD1 for D (5 bases). The CDR3 length is 17 residues. V was cut by 3 bases and J by 4 bases, with 22 bases left in between. The germline gives CDR1 SGHDT, CDR2 YYEEEE. The whole variable domain, remainder taken from reference TRBV5-6 and TRBJ2-5, is DAGVTQSPTHLIKTRGQQVTLRCSPKSGHDTVSWYQQALGQGPQFIFQYYEEEERQRGNFPDRFSGHQFPNYSSELNVNALLLGDSALYLCASSSTSYGWGIETQYFGPGTRLLVL.

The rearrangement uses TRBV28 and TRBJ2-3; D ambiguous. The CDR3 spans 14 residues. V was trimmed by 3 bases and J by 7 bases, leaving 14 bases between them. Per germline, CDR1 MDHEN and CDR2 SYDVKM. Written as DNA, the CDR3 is TGTGCCAGCAGTTTTGTTTTCCCAGGAAATACGCAGTATTTT. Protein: CASSFVFPGNTQYF.

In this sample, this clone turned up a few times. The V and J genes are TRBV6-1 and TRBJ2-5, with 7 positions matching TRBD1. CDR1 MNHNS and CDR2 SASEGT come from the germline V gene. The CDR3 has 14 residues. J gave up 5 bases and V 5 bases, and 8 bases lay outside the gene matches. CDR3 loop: CASSFRGGVETQYF. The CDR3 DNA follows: TGTGCCAGCAGTTTCCGAGGGGGCGTGGAGACCCAGTACTTC.

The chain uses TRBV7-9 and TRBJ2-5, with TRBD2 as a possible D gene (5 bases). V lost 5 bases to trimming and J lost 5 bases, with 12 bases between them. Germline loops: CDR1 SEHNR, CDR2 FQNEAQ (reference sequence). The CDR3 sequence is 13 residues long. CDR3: CASSPPRGETQYF. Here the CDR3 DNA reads TGTGCCAGCAGCCCTCCCCGGGGTGAGACCCAGTACTTC. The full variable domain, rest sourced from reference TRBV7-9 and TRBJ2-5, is DTGVSQNPRHKITKRGQNVTFRCDPISEHNRLYWYRQTLGQGPEFLTYFQNEAQLEKSRLLSDRFSAERPKGSFSTLEIQRTEQGDSAMYLCASSPPRGETQYFGPGTRLLVL.

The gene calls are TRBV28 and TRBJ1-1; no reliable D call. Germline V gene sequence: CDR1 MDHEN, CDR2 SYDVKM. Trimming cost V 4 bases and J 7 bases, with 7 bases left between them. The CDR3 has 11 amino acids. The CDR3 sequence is CASSSRGEAFF. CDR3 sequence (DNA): TGTGCCAGCAGTTCCCGAGGTGAAGCTTTCTTT.

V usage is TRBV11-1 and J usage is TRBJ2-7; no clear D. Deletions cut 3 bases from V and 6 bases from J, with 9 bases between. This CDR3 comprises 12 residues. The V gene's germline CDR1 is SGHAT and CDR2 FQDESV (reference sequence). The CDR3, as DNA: TGTGCCAGCAGCTTTGTCGCGTCCGAGCAGTACTTC. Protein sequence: CASSFVASEQYF.

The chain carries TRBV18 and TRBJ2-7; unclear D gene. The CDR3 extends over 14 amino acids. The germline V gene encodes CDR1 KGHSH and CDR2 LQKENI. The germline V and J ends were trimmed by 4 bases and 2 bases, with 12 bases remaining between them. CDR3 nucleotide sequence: TGTGCCAGCTCACAGGGTTTGGGCACCTACGAGCAGTACTTC. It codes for CASSQGLGTYEQYF.

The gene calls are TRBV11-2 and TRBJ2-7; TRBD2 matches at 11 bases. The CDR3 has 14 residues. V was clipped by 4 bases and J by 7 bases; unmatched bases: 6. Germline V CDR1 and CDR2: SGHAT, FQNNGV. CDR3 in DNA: TGTGCCAGCAGCTCTAGCGGGAGGTCTGGAGAGCAGTACTTC. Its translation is CASSSSGRSGEQYF.

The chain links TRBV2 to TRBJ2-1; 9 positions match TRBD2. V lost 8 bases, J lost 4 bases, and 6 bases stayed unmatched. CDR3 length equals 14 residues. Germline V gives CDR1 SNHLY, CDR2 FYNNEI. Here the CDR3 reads CASSRTSVYNEQFF. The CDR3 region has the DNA TGTGCCAGCTCTAGGACTAGCGTTTACAATGAGCAGTTCTTC.

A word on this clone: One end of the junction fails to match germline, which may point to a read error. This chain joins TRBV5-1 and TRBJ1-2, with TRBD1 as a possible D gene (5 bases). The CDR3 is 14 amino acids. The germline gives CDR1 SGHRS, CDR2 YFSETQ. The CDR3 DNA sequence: TGCGCCAGCAGCTTGGGGGGCAGCGACTACGGCTACACCTTC. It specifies CASSLGGSDYGYTF.

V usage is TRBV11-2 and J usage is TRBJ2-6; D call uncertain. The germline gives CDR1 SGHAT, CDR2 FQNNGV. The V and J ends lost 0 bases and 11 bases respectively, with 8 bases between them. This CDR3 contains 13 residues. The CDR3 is CASSLDISHVLTF. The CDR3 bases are TGTGCCAGCAGCTTAGATATTTCACACGTCCTGACTTTC.

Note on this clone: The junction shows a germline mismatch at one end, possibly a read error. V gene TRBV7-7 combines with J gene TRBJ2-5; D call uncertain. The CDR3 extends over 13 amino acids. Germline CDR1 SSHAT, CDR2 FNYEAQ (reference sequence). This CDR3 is CASSYDREETQYF. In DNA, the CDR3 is TGTGCTAGCAGTTACGACCGAGAAGAGACCCAGTACTTC.

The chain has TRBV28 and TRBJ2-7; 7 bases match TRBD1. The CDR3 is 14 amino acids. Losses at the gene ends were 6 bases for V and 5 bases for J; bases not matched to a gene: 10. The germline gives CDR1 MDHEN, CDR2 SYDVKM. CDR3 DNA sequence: TGTGCCAGCAGCCGTAACAGGGGTCCCCACGAGCAGTACTTC. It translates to CASSRNRGPHEQYF.

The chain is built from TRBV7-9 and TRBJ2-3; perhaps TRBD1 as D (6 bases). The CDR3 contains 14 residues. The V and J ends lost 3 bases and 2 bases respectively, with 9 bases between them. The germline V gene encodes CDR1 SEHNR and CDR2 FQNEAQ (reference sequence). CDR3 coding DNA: TGTGCCAGCAGCTTTGGACAGAACACAGATACGCAGTATTTT. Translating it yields CASSFGQNTDTQYF.

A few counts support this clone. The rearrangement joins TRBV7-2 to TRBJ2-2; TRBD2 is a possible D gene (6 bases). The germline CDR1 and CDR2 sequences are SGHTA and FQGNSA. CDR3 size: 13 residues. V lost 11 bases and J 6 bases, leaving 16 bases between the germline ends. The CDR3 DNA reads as TGTGCCTCCCAAATGGGAGGAGCCGGGGAGCTGTTTTTT. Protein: CASQMGGAGELFF.

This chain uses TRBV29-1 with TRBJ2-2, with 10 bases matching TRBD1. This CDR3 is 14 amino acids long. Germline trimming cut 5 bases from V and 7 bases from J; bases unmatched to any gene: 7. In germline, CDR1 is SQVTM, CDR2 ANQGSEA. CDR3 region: CSVSGTGAGGELFF. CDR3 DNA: TGCAGCGTTTCCGGGACAGGGGCCGGCGGGGAGCTGTTTTTT.

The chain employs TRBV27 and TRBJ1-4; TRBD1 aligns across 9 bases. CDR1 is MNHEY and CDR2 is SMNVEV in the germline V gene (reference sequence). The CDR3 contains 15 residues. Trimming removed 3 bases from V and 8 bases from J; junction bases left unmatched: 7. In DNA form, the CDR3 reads TGTGCCAGCAGTTTGCCGGGACAGGGTGGCGAAAAACTGTTTTTT. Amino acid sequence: CASSLPGQGGEKLFF.

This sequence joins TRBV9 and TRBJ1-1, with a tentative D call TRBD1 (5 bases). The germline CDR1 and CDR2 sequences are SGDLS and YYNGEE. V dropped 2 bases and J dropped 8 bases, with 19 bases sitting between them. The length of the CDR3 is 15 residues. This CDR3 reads CASSVSITGGLEAFF. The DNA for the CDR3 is TGTGCCAGCAGCGTTTCCATTACAGGTGGGTTGGAAGCTTTCTTT.